The next 25 T cell receptor beta chains were all read from a single sample in a study of blood T cell repertoires in COVID-19. Method: immunoSEQ multiplex PCR; TCRdb's copy keeps in-frame clones and lacks some. The table includes 270,000 or so clones, 81% detected once. Sequenced material: peripheral blood. The receptors originated from a woman aged 60 to 75 with active or convalescent COVID-19.

The table lists this clone with a count of one. The sample has other DNA sequences that encode this CDR3 too. The chain joins TRBV10-3 to TRBJ1-5; no clear D. The V gene lost 0 bases and the J gene lost 3 bases, with 9 bases spanning the gap. Germline assignment: CDR1 ENHRY and CDR2 SYGVKD. The CDR3 runs to 15 residues. CDR3 DNA: TGTGCCATCAGTGAGTCAGGAGGACCCAATCAGCCCCAGCATTTT. Residues: CAISESGGPNQPQHF.

J is TRBJ2-1 and V is TRBV6-5; 7 bases fit TRBD1. Germline values: CDR1 MNHEY, CDR2 SVGAGI. The CDR3 has 16 amino acids. V lost 2 bases and J lost 5; bases outside the gene matches: 9. In nucleotides, the CDR3 is TGTGCCAGCAGTTACACCCGACAGGGATCAAACAATGAGCAGTTCTTC. Translation: CASSYTRQGSNNEQFF.

This clone was picked up one time. The chain has TRBV10-3 and TRBJ1-2, with 11 bases aligning to TRBD1. Trimming cost V 2 bases and J 6 bases; bases outside gene matches: 5. The CDR3 is 15 amino acids. In germline, CDR1 is ENHRY, CDR2 SYGVKD. This CDR3 reads CAISEGQGAGDGYTF. CDR3 bases: TGTGCCATCAGTGAGGGACAGGGGGCGGGGGATGGCTACACCTTC.

This clone was observed a few times. The chain employs TRBV27 and TRBJ2-3; 11 bases map to TRBD2. The CDR3 is 18 residues long. The V segment lost 6 bases and the J segment 0 bases; nucleotides outside the gene matches: 11. CDR1 and CDR2 (germline): MNHEY, SMNVEV (reference sequence). The CDR3 sequence: CASSQPGLAVLSTDTQYF. The CDR3 DNA follows: TGTGCCAGCAGCCAACCGGGACTAGCGGTTCTTAGCACAGATACGCAGTATTTT.

The chain couples TRBV5-5 to TRBJ1-1; TRBD1 matches at 10 bases. The germline V gene encodes CDR1 SGHKS and CDR2 YYEKEE (reference sequence). V trimming: 5 bases; J trimming: 4 bases; junction bases outside the gene matches: 11. This CDR3 region has 16 residues. The CDR3 DNA reads as TGTGCCAGCAGGGACAGGGGGATCGGCGGAGGCACTGAAGCTTTCTTT. Protein: CASRDRGIGGGTEAFF.

J is TRBJ1-1 and V is TRBV19, with D possibly matching TRBD1 (5 bases). The CDR3 is made up of 17 amino acids. Deletions cut 4 bases from V and 4 bases from J, with 22 bases between. CDR1 and CDR2 from the germline V gene are LNHDA and SQIVND (reference sequence). This CDR3 is CASSRTNGRNGGTEAFF. The DNA of the CDR3 is TGTGCCAGTAGTAGAACTAACGGCCGTAACGGGGGCACTGAAGCTTTCTTT.

This clone appeared a single time. The genes are TRBV19 and TRBJ1-2; 8 bases align to TRBD1. Germline-derived CDR1 and CDR2 are LNHDA and SQIVND (reference sequence). V lost 3 bases, J lost 5 bases, and 5 bases stayed unmatched. This CDR3 is 14 amino acids long. The CDR3 loop reads CASSIWTGHYGYTF. The CDR3 nucleotides are TGTGCCAGTAGTATTTGGACAGGGCATTATGGCTACACCTTC.

The chain couples TRBV2 to TRBJ1-1, with D hard to call. The CDR3 extends over 10 amino acids. Trimming cost V 0 bases and J 13 bases, with 6 bases left between them. Per germline, CDR1 SNHLY and CDR2 FYNNEI. In DNA, the CDR3 is TGTGCCAGCAGTGAAGCCCAGGATTTCTTT. This sequence encodes CASSEAQDFF. Variable domain in full (rest from reference TRBV2 and TRBJ1-1): EPEVTQTPSHQVTQMGQEVILRCVPISNHLYFYWYRQILGQKVEFLVSFYNNEISEKSEIFDDQFSVERPDGSNFTLKIRSTKLEDSAMYFCASSEAQDFFGQGTRLTVV.

Comment on this clone: A clone one base away is much larger, so this may be a read error. This chain uses TRBV19 with TRBJ1-3, with D possibly TRBD1 on 5 matching bases. The V end was cut by 5 bases, the J end by 0 bases, with 5 bases between. This CDR3 region has 13 residues. Germline values: CDR1 LNHDA, CDR2 SQIVND (reference sequence). The CDR3 DNA follows: TGTGCCAGTAGTCAGGGCTCTGGAAACACCATATATTTT. Translating it yields CASSQGSGNTIYF. Supplemented by reference TRBV19 and TRBJ1-3, the full variable domain reads DGGITQSPKYLFRKEGQNVTLSCEQNLNHDAMYWYRQDPGQGLRLIYYSQIVNDFQKGDIAEGYSVSREKKESFPLTVTSAQKNPTAFYLCASSQGSGNTIYFGEGSWLTVV.

The chain carries TRBV4-2 and TRBJ2-7; 10 bases map to TRBD1. The junction had 6 bases not matched to a gene; V was cut back by 1 base and J by 3 bases. The germline V gene has CDR1 LGHNA and CDR2 YNFKEQ. CDR3 length: 16 residues. CDR3 sequence reads: CASSQASRTGGYEQYF. DNA for the CDR3: TGTGCCAGCAGCCAAGCGTCAAGGACAGGGGGCTACGAGCAGTACTTC.

V usage is TRBV4-2 and J usage is TRBJ1-1, with D perhaps matching TRBD1 (6 bases). The CDR3 spans 15 residues. CDR1 and CDR2 from the germline V gene are LGHNA and YNFKEQ. The germline V and J ends were trimmed by 5 bases and 1 base, with 14 bases remaining between them. The CDR3 DNA reads as TGTGCCAGCAGCTATGAGGGGGAAGCGAACACTGAAGCTTTCTTT. Residues: CASSYEGEANTEAFF.

This chain uses TRBV2 with TRBJ1-4; 9 nucleotides agree with TRBD1. With 3 bases clipped from V and 7 bases from J, the junction kept 9 bases outside the gene matches. In germline, CDR1 is SNHLY, CDR2 FYNNEI. The CDR3 totals 16 residues. For the CDR3, the DNA is TGTGCCAGCAGTGAGATGCCCGGGACAGGGAGTGAAAAACTGTTTTTT. This encodes CASSEMPGTGSEKLFF.

The chain couples TRBV12-3 or TRBV12-4 to TRBJ1-5, with a weak D call TRBD1 (6 bases). The CDR3 extends over 13 amino acids. Trimming cost V 3 bases and J 4 bases, with 7 bases left between them. The CDR3 DNA sequence: TGTGCCAGCAGTTTCACAGGGAATCAGCCCCAGCATTTT. Its protein is CASSFTGNQPQHF.

This clone occurred many times. V usage is TRBV7-9 and J usage is TRBJ2-3, with D perhaps TRBD1 (6 bases). The V gene lost 5 bases and the J gene lost 0 bases, with 15 bases spanning the gap. CDR1 and CDR2 (germline): SEHNR, FQNEAQ (reference sequence). This CDR3 has 16 amino acids. The CDR3 loop is CASSVRTEPSTDTQYF. The DNA for the CDR3 is TGTGCCAGCAGCGTTCGGACAGAGCCTAGCACAGATACGCAGTATTTT. The variable domain in full, with the rest retrieved from reference TRBV7-9 and TRBJ2-3, is DTGVSQNPRHKITKRGQNVTFRCDPISEHNRLYWYRQTLGQGPEFLTYFQNEAQLEKSRLLSDRFSAERPKGSFSTLEIQRTEQGDSAMYLCASSVRTEPSTDTQYFGPGTRLTVL.

J is TRBJ2-1 and V is TRBV19; the match to TRBD2 covers 8 bases. The CDR3 sequence is 17 residues long. The germline CDR1 and CDR2 sequences are LNHDA and SQIVND (reference sequence). The ends lost 5 bases at V and 1 base at J; junction bases unmatched: 10. The CDR3 is CASSAGGGTGSYNEQFF. The CDR3 DNA sequence: TGTGCCAGTAGTGCGGGCGGGGGGACTGGGTCCTACAATGAGCAGTTCTTC. The variable domain in full, with the rest retrieved from reference TRBV19 and TRBJ2-1, is DGGITQSPKYLFRKEGQNVTLSCEQNLNHDAMYWYRQDPGQGLRLIYYSQIVNDFQKGDIAEGYSVSREKKESFPLTVTSAQKNPTAFYLCASSAGGGTGSYNEQFFGPGTRLTVL.

The rearrangement links TRBV6-6 to TRBJ2-1; TRBD2 is a possible D gene (6 bases). The V end lost 5 bases, the J end lost 3 bases, and 14 bases lay between the germline ends. Germline V gene lookup returns CDR1 MNHNY and CDR2 SVGAGI (reference sequence). This CDR3 spans 15 amino acids. For the CDR3, the DNA is TGTGCCAGCAGTCCGGGGACGGGGGACTACAATGAGCAGTTCTTC. This encodes CASSPGTGDYNEQFF.

J is TRBJ1-2 and V is TRBV5-1, with D uncertain. The germline V and J ends were trimmed by 4 bases and 2 bases, with 9 bases remaining between them. Germline V lookup: CDR1 SGHRS, CDR2 YFSETQ. The CDR3 is 13 residues long. The CDR3 DNA sequence: TGCGCCAGCAGCCCCGGCGGGAACTATGGCTACACCTTC. It translates to CASSPGGNYGYTF.

The chain is built from TRBV11-2 and TRBJ2-1, with 11 nucleotides matching TRBD2. Germline V gives CDR1 SGHAT, CDR2 FQNNGV. V lost 3 bases and J lost 8; bases outside the gene matches: 12. This CDR3 is built from 17 residues. The CDR3 loop is CASSLTSGAYGHYEQFF. The CDR3 bases are TGTGCCAGCAGCTTGACTAGCGGGGCCTATGGACATTATGAGCAGTTCTTC. The whole variable domain, remainder taken from reference TRBV11-2 and TRBJ2-1, is EAGVAQSPRYKIIEKRQSVAFWCNPISGHATLYWYQQILGQGPKLLIQFQNNGVVDDSQLPKDRFSAERLKGVDSTLKIQPAKLEDSAVYLCASSLTSGAYGHYEQFFGPGTRLTVL.

The chain combines TRBV25-1 with TRBJ2-1, with 7 bases aligning to TRBD2. With 6 bases clipped from V and 8 bases from J, the junction kept 16 bases outside the gene matches. The CDR3 is 16 residues long. Germline CDR1 and CDR2: MGHDK and SYGVNS. In DNA, the CDR3 is TGTGCCAGCAGGTCTTCCCCGGGACTAAACGTGGATGAGCAGTTCTTC. Protein: CASRSSPGLNVDEQFF. The variable domain in full, completed from reference TRBV25-1 and TRBJ2-1, reads EADIYQTPRYLVIGTGKKITLECSQTMGHDKMYWYQQDPGMELHLIHYSYGVNSTEKGDLSSESTVSRIRTEHFPLTLESARPSHTSQYLCASRSSPGLNVDEQFFGPGTRLTVL.

The J gene is TRBJ1-4, the V gene TRBV6-6, with a tentative D call TRBD1 (5 bases). Germline loops: CDR1 MNHNY, CDR2 SVGAGI (reference sequence). V was clipped by 5 bases and J by 0 bases, with 28 bases between them. The CDR3 extends over 21 amino acids. CDR3 loop: CASSRSAPGQFHLATNEKLFF. For the CDR3, the DNA is TGTGCCAGCAGTCGATCCGCGCCCGGACAATTCCACCTTGCAACTAATGAAAAACTGTTTTTT.

This clone was seen more than once but under ten times. This chain connects TRBV11-2 to TRBJ1-4, with D unclear. V was cut by 0 bases and J by 4 bases, with 18 bases left in between. Germline loops: CDR1 SGHAT, CDR2 FQNNGV. CDR3 length: 18 residues. The CDR3 nucleotides read TGTGCCAGCAGCTTAGATCCCGGGAAACCTTATTTTAATGAAAAACTGTTTTTT. It yields the protein CASSLDPGKPYFNEKLFF.

The V gene is TRBV21-1, the J gene TRBJ2-1; TRBD2 is the table's D call, not checked against the DNA. TRBV21-1 is a known pseudogene. The CDR3 length is 13 residues. CDR3 nucleotides: TGTGCCAGCAGCAAAGAACTGGACAATGAGCAGTTCTTC. This sequence encodes CASSKELDNEQFF.

This rearrangement joins TRBV10-2 to TRBJ1-5; a possible D gene is TRBD1 (6 bases). With 3 bases removed from V and 4 bases from J, the gap between germline ends came to 13 bases. This CDR3 contains 15 residues. CDR1 and CDR2 from the germline V gene are WSHSY and SAAADI. As DNA, the CDR3 is TGCGCCAGCAGTGAAGGGGACATTAGAAATCAGCCCCAGCATTTT. It translates to CASSEGDIRNQPQHF.

The rearrangement joins TRBV27 to TRBJ1-6; 9 bases fit TRBD1. In germline, CDR1 is MNHEY, CDR2 SMNVEV (reference sequence). The CDR3 totals 15 residues. Germline trimming cut 8 bases from V and 12 bases from J; bases unmatched to any gene: 14. CDR3 DNA sequence: TGTGCCAGCCAGGTGGTCGGGACAGGGTATTTACCCCTCCACTTT. Amino acid sequence: CASQVVGTGYLPLHF.

Comments on this clone: Germline and junction disagree at one end, which may indicate a read error. V gene TRBV7-2 combines with J gene TRBJ2-1; possibly TRBD2 for D (7 bases). The germline gives CDR1 SGHTA, CDR2 FQGNSA. The CDR3 spans 13 residues. The CDR3 sequence is CASSLAGEGTPLF. Written as DNA, the CDR3 is TGTGCCAGCAGCTTAGCTGGGGAGGGGACACCTCTCTTC.